The clone carrying this T cell receptor beta chain was counted many times. Its antigen is unidentified. Germline V gene sequence: CDR1 SQVTM, CDR2 ANQGSEA. V was cut by 3 bases and J by 4 bases, with 10 bases left in between. The CDR3 is 12 residues long. These data originate in a study of CD8 T cells in ankylosing spondylitis. TCRdb independently ran MiXCR on the 5' RACE reads; one entry per CDR3 protein. This table has about 420,000 distinct CDR3 sequences, about 20% appearing once. Study results and caveats: Reportedly, significant enrichment of disease-linked clones occurred in matched ankylosing spondylitis synovial fluid. A TCR beta motif of fewer than 10 highly homologous variants seemed to mark ankylosing spondylitis blood.

The receptor's source is a male donor with ankylosing spondylitis. Sequences were obtained from blood, either unsorted or a sorted T cell fraction (not recorded which). The chain employs TRBV29-1 and TRBJ2-7; perhaps TRBD1 as D (7 bases). The CDR3 sequence: CSVESGGYEQYF. CDR3 in DNA: TGCAGCGTTGAGTCAGGGGGGTACGAGCAGTACTTC.